This is a list of T cell receptor beta chains from one sample in a study of blood T cell repertoires in COVID-19. Libraries were prepared by immunoSEQ multiplex PCR; TCRdb keeps only in-frame clonotypes and omits some of them. The repertoire includes over 110,000 clones, about four fifths of them detected once, and 3.5% sits in the top ten. The material sequenced was peripheral blood. The receptors stem from a man in his 70s who had recovered from COVID-19. Both conserved end residues are part of each CDR3. The D gene is left open where the match is weak. Expanded clones are given a class, and other clones once, few, many or no size at all.

D: TRBD1
J: TRBJ2-2
size: .
V: TRBV3-1/TRBV3-2
DNA: TGTGCCAGCAGCCAAGAAGGGGGACAGACTTTTTCCACCGGGGAGCTGTTTTTT
CDR3: CASSQEGGQTFSTGELFF

D: TRBD1
J: TRBJ1-1
size: few
V: TRBV11-2
DNA: TGTGCCAGCAGCTTGGCACTTTACCAACAGGGGCACACTGAAGCTTTCTTT
CDR3: CASSLALYQQGHTEAFF

D: .
J: TRBJ1-5
size: .
V: TRBV7-6
DNA: TGTGCCAGCGCAGCAGGATATAGCAATCAGCCCCAGCATTTT
CDR3: CASAAGYSNQPQHF

D: .
J: TRBJ2-5
size: few
V: TRBV7-2
DNA: TGTGCCAGCAGCTTACTGGGCCAACCAATGGAGACCCAGTACTTC
CDR3: CASSLLGQPMETQYF

D: TRBD1
J: TRBJ1-5
size: .
V: TRBV18
DNA: TGTGCCAGCTCACCACCAGGGACAGGGGGCAATCAGCCCCAGCATTTT
CDR3: CASSPPGTGGNQPQHF

D: .
J: TRBJ2-1
size: few
V: TRBV19
DNA: TGTGCCAGTAGTATAGTTGGGAGTGTCTCCTACAATGAGCAGTTCTTC
CDR3: CASSIVGSVSYNEQFF

D: .
J: TRBJ2-7
size: .
V: TRBV6-5
DNA: TGTGCCAGCAGTTACTCCGCGGCAGACTACGAGCAGTACTTC
CDR3: CASSYSAADYEQYF

D: TRBD2
J: TRBJ2-7
size: .
V: TRBV6-5
DNA: TGTGCCAGCAGTTACTCGATAGCGGGAGGGCCCAACGAGCAGTACTTC
CDR3: CASSYSIAGGPNEQYF

D: .
J: TRBJ2-5
size: .
V: TRBV30
DNA: TGTGCCTGGAGTACAGAAGAGACCCAGTACTTC
CDR3: CAWSTEETQYF

D: .
J: TRBJ2-3
size: .
V: TRBV7-9
DNA: TGTGCCAGCAGCCGAGAAGAGCGCACAGATACGCAGTATTTT
CDR3: CASSREERTDTQYF

D: .
J: TRBJ2-7
size: once
V: TRBV21-1
DNA: TGTGCCAGCAGCGGGGGGAACCAAGGACATGGGGCGGACGAGCAGTACTTC
CDR3: CASSGGNQGHGADEQYF

D: .
J: TRBJ2-7
size: .
V: TRBV5-4
DNA: TGTGCCAGCAGCAAAACCCCCGGGGATCGTAATCCCTACGAGCAGTACTTC
CDR3: CASSKTPGDRNPYEQYF

D: .
J: TRBJ2-7
size: .
V: TRBV24-1
DNA: TGTGCCACCATTCCCAACCTCTACAGGGTCGGTCAGAATGGTAACGAGCAGTACTTC
CDR3: CATIPNLYRVGQNGNEQYF

D: .
J: TRBJ2-7
size: .
V: TRBV7-2
DNA: TGTGCCAGCAGCTCGCGACTAGGGGCCTACGAGCAGTACTTC
CDR3: CASSSRLGAYEQYF

D: TRBD2
J: TRBJ2-7
size: .
V: TRBV6-1
DNA: TGTGCCAGCAGTGAATCCGGCGGGAGTTACTACGAGCAGTACTTC
CDR3: CASSESGGSYYEQYF

D: .
J: TRBJ2-2
size: .
V: TRBV5-1
DNA: TGCGCCAGCAGCTTGAGCGGGTCGACCGGGGAGCTGTTTTTT
CDR3: CASSLSGSTGELFF